This record looks at one TCR beta chain sequence and its context. These data are taken from a study of blood T cell repertoires in COVID-19. V shed 7 bases and J 0 bases; nucleotides not matched to a gene: 7. CDR3 length: 15 residues. The germline CDR1 and CDR2 sequences are MNHEY and SVGAGI. In the original workflow: Amplifying reference gene primers gave estimates of nucleated cell counts. Sequenced by immunoSEQ multiplex PCR; TCRdb stores in-frame clones only, minus some. V, J and clone size derive from that table, while D and trimming were established from the DNA sequence. The repertoire consists of over 85,000 clones, with 75% to 90% occurring once and the leading ten covering less than 8.5%.

The specimen was peripheral blood. V is TRBV6-5 and J is TRBJ1-2, with 8 bases aligning to TRBD1. The sequence derives from a man in his 60s with acute or convalescent COVID-19. CDR3 sequence (DNA): TGTGCCAGCAACTCAGGGGGCAGGTCTAACTATGGCTACACCTTC. Encoded protein: CASNSGGRSNYGYTF.